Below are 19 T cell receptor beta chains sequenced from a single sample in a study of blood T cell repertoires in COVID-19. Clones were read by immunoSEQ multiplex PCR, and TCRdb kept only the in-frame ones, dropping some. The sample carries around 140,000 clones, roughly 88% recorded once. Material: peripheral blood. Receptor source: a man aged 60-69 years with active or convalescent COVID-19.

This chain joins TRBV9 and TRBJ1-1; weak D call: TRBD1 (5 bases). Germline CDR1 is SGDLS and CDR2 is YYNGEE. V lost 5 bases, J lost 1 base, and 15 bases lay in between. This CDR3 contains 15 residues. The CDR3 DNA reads TGTGCCAGCAGTGGGGGGGTTGCCGAGAACACTGAAGCTTTCTTT. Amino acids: CASSGGVAENTEAFF. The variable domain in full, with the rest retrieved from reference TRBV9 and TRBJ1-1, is DSGVTQTPKHLITATGQRVTLRCSPRSGDLSVYWYQQSLDQGLQFLIQYYNGEERAKGNILERFSAQQFPDLHSELNLSSLELGDSALYFCASSGGVAENTEAFFGQGTRLTVV.

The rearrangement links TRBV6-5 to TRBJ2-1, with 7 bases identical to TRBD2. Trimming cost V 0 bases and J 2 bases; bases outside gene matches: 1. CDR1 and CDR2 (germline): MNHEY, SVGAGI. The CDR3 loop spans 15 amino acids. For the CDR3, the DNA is TGTGCCAGCAGTTACTCGAGCGGGACCTACAATGAGCAGTTCTTC. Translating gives CASSYSSGTYNEQFF.

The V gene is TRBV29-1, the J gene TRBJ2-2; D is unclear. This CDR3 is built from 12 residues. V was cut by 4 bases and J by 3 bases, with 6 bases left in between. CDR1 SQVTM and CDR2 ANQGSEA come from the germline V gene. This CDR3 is CSVATDTGELFF. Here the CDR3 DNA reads TGCAGCGTTGCAACAGACACCGGGGAGCTGTTTTTT.

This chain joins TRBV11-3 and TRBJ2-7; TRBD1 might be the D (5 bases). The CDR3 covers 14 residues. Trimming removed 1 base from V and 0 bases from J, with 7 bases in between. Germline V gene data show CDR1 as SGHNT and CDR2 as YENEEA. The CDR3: CASSLGRASYEQYF. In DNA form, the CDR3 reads TGTGCCAGCAGCTTAGGCAGGGCCTCCTACGAGCAGTACTTC.

The CDR3: CAISGGLRPFMNTEAFF. In DNA, the CDR3 is TGTGCCATCAGTGGGGGGCTGAGGCCCTTTATGAACACTGAAGCTTTCTTT. The gene calls are TRBV10-3 and TRBJ1-1, with a weak D call TRBD1 (6 bases). The CDR3 length is 17 residues. With 4 bases removed from V and 0 bases from J, the gap between germline ends came to 18 bases. Germline CDR1 ENHRY, CDR2 SYGVKD.

In DNA, the CDR3 is TGCGCCAGCAGTGTTTCCGTCAACACTGAAGCTTTCTTT. Its protein is CASSVSVNTEAFF. The chain is built from TRBV10-1 and TRBJ1-1; D not certain. Germline assignment: CDR1 WNHNN and CDR2 SYGVQD (reference sequence). CDR3 length: 13 residues. V shed 4 bases and J shed 2 bases, with 8 bases lying between them.

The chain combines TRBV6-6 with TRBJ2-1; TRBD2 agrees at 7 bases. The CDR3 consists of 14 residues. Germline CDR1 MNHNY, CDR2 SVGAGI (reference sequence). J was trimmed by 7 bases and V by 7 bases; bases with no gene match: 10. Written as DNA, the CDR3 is TGTGCCAGCACCCGGGCGGGAGATAGGAATGAGCAGTTCTTC. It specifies CASTRAGDRNEQFF.

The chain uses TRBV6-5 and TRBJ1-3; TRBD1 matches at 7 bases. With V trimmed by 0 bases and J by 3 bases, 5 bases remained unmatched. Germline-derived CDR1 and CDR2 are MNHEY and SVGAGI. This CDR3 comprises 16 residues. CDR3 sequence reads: CASSYSGQLGGNTIYF. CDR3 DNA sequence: TGTGCCAGCAGTTACTCGGGACAGCTTGGTGGAAACACCATATATTTT.

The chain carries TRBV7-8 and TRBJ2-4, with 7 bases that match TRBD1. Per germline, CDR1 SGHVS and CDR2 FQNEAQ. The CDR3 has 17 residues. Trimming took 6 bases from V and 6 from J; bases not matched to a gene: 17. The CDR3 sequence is CASSRLLTGQSGNIQYF. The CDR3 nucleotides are TGTGCCAGCAGTCGATTACTCACGGGACAGAGTGGAAACATTCAGTACTTC. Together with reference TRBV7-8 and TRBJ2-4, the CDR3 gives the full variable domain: GAGVSQSPRYKVAKRGQDVALRCDPISGHVSLFWYQQALGQGPEFLTYFQNEAQLDKSGLPSDRFFAERPEGSVSTLKIQRTQQEDSAVYLCASSRLLTGQSGNIQYFGAGTRLSVL.

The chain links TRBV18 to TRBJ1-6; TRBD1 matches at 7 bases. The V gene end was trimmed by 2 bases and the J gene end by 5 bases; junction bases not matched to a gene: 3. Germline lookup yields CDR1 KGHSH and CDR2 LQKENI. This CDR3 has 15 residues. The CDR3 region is CASSPEGADNSPLHF. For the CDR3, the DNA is TGTGCCAGCTCACCAGAGGGGGCGGATAATTCACCCCTCCACTTT.

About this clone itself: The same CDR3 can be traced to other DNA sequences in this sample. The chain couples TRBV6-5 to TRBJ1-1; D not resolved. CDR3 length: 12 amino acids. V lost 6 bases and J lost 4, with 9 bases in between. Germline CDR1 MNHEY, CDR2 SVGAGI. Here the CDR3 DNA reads TGTGCCAGCAGGAGAGCCCCCACTGAAGCTTTCTTT. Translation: CASRRAPTEAFF.

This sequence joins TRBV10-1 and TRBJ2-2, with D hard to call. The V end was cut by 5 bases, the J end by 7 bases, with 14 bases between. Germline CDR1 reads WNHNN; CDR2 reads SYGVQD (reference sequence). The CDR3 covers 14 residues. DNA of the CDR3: TGCGCCAGCAGTTACATTCAGGTGAACGGGGAGCTGTTTTTT. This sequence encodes CASSYIQVNGELFF.

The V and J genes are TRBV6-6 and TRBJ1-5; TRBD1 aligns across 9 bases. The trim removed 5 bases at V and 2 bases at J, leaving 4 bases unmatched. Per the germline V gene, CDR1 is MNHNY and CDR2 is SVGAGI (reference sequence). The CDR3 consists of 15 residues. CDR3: CASSPRTGGNQPQHF. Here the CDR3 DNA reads TGTGCCAGCAGTCCCCGGACAGGGGGCAATCAGCCCCAGCATTTT.

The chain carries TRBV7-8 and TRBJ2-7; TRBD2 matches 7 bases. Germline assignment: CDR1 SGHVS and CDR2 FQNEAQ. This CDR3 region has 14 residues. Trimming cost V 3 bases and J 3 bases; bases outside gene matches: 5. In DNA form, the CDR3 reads TGTGCCAGCAGCTTGGGGGGGAACAGCTACGAGCAGTACGTC. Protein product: CASSLGGNSYEQYV.

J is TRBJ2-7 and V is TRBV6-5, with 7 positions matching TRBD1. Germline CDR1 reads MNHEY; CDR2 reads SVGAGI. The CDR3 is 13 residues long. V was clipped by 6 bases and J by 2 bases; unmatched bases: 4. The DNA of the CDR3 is TGTGCCAGCAGGAGAACAGGGGCCTACGAGCAGTACTTC. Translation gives CASRRTGAYEQYF.

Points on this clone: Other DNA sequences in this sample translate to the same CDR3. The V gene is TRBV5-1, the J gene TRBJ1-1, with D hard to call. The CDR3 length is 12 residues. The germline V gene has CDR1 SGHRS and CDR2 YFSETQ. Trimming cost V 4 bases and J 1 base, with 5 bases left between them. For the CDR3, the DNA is TGCGCCAGCAGCCCAGGGAACACTGAAGCTTTCTTT. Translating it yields CASSPGNTEAFF.

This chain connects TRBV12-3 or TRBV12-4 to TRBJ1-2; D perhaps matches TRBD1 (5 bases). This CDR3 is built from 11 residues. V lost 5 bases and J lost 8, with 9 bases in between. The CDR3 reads CASSRGLGYTF. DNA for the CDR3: TGTGCCAGCAGTCGGGGGTTAGGCTACACCTTC.

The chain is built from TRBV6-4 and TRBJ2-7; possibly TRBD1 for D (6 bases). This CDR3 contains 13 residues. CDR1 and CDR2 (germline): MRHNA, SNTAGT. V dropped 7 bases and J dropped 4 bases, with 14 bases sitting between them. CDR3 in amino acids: CASKMDRKYEQYV. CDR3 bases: TGTGCCAGCAAGATGGACAGAAAATACGAGCAGTACGTC.

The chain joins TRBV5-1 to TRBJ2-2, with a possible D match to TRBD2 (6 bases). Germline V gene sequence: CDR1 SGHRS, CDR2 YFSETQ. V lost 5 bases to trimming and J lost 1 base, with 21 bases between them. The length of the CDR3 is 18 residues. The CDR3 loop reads CASREFPSRGMNTGELFF. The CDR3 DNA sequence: TGCGCCAGCAGGGAGTTCCCATCTCGGGGGATGAACACCGGGGAGCTGTTTTTT. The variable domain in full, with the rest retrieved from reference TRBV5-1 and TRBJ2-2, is KAGVTQTPRYLIKTRGQQVTLSCSPISGHRSVSWYQQTPGQGLQFLFEYFSETQRNKGNFPGRFSGRQFSNSRSEMNVSTLELGDSALYLCASREFPSRGMNTGELFFGEGSRLTVL.